The T cell receptor beta chain under discussion was sequenced for a study of PD-L1 blockade in urothelial cancer. Study-wide findings and caveats: At the 3-week point, tumor-associated blood clones expanded more in durable-benefit patients.

Spike-ins of synthetic TCR analog templates went into each PCR. The repertoire was sequenced with immunoSEQ multiplex PCR; TCRdb's copy has only in-frame clones and lacks some. The sample records about 23,000 clones, 90% to 95% being singletons. With respect to this clone: Its antigen is not identified.

This sample's time point: peripheral blood 6 weeks after treatment start. Per-patient samples, pretreatment and on-treatment, numbered 1 to 8. This material consisted of PBMCs, taken around atezolizumab (anti-PD-L1) treatment. This TCR came from a woman aged 55-69 years with urothelial cancer.

The CDR3 nucleotides are TGTGCCAGCAGTTACTTGGGACAGAACACTGAAGCTTTCTTT. Translation gives CASSYLGQNTEAFF. This chain connects TRBV6-5 to TRBJ1-1; D may be TRBD1 (6 bases). The CDR3 consists of 14 residues. Germline V CDR1 and CDR2: MNHEY, SVGAGI. With 1 base removed from V and 1 base from J, the gap between germline ends came to 7 bases.